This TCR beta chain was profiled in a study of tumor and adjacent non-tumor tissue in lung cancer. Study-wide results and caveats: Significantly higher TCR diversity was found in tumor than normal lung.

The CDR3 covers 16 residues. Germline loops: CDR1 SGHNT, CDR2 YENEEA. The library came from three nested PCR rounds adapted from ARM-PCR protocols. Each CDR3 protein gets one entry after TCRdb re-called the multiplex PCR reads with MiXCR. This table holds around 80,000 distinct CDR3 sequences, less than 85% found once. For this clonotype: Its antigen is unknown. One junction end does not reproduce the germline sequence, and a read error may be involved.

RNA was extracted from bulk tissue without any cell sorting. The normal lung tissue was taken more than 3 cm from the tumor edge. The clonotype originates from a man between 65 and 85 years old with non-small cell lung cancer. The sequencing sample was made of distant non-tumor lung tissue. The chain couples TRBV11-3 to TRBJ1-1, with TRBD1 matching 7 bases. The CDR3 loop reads CASNFRDRTINTEAFF. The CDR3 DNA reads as TGTGCCAGCAACTTCCGGGACAGAACCATCAACACCGAAGCTTTCTTT.